A selection of T cell receptor beta chains follows, all from one sample in a study of spatial heterogeneity in lung cancer. Via MiXCR, TCRdb re-called the 5' RACE reads, giving one row per CDR3 protein. Of under 85,000 distinct CDR3 sequences in the sample, 8% were seen once. The sequencing used PBMCs, collected at surgery. The receptors originated from a male donor with early-stage non-small cell lung cancer. The CDR3 runs from the conserved cysteine through the conserved F or W. The order of the fields is D gene, CDR3 length, clone size, J gene, V gene, CDR3 DNA, CDR3 protein. A D gene is named only where the DNA matches it firmly. Clone size, where shown, is once, few, many, or a class for clones that have expanded.

-	12	many	TRBJ2-1	TRBV4-3	TGCGCCAGCAGCCAAGGGGCGGGTGAGCAGTTCTTC	CASSQGAGEQFF
-	13	many	TRBJ1-5	TRBV9	TGTGCCAGCAGCGTAGACGGTGATCAGCCCCAGCATTTT	CASSVDGDQPQHF
-	15	-	TRBJ2-2	TRBV6-2/TRBV6-3	TGTGCCAGCAGCCTGGGACTGGGGCTCGCCGGGGAGCTGTTTTTT	CASSLGLGLAGELFF
-	16	few	TRBJ2-1	TRBV5-1	TGCGCCAGCAGCTTGGTCCCCGAGGACCTCCCCCACGAGCAGTTCTTC	CASSLVPEDLPHEQFF
TRBD2	16	few	TRBJ2-5	TRBV15	TGTGCCACCAGCAGAGGTAGCGGGAGGTGGGAAGAGACCCAGTACTTC	CATSRGSGRWEETQYF
-	15	many	TRBJ2-3	TRBV11-3	TGTGCCAGCAGCTACTCGGGACTCCTTCGGGATACGCAGTATTTT	CASSYSGLLRDTQYF
TRBD2	15	few	TRBJ2-1	TRBV20-1	TGCAGTGCTCGACCCCTAGCGGGAGTGATTGATGAGCAGTTCTTC	CSARPLAGVIDEQFF
TRBD2	13	many	TRBJ2-2	TRBV29-1	TGCAGCGTTTTAGCGGGGAACACCGGGGAGCTGTTTTTT	CSVLAGNTGELFF
-	16	many	TRBJ1-4	TRBV7-2	TGTGCCAGCAGCTCGTTCCCCAGGGCTAAGCATGAAAAACTGTTTTTT	CASSSFPRAKHEKLFF
-	13	many	TRBJ1-5	TRBV20-1	TGCAGTGCAGGTGGTTTTAGCAATCAGCCCCAGCATTTT	CSAGGFSNQPQHF
TRBD1	14	-	TRBJ1-6	TRBV9	TGTGCCAGCAGCGTAACAGGGGCGGACTCACCCCTCCACTTT	CASSVTGADSPLHF
-	15	many	TRBJ1-1	TRBV7-6	TGTGCCAGCAGCTTAGCGGCGGGGGCGGACACTGAAGCTTTCTTT	CASSLAAGADTEAFF
TRBD2	16	-	TRBJ2-3	TRBV3-1	TGTGCCAGCAGCCAAACTAGCGGAGCCCCCACAGATACGCAGTATTTT	CASSQTSGAPTDTQYF
-	11	few	TRBJ2-3	TRBV3-1	TGTGCCAGCAGGACGGGGGATACGCAGTATTTT	CASRTGDTQYF
-	13	-	TRBJ2-3	TRBV19	TGTGCCAGTAGTACAATCACCACAGATACGCAGTATTTT	CASSTITTDTQYF
-	15	many	TRBJ2-2	TRBV9	TGTGCCAGCAGCGTAGGTTCAGGGAACACCGGGGAGCTGTTTTTT	CASSVGSGNTGELFF
-	17	many	TRBJ2-3	TRBV10-3	TGTGCCATCAGTGAGTCGAGGGGACGGTTGCGCACAGATACGCAGTATTTT	CAISESRGRLRTDTQYF
-	20	-	TRBJ1-6	TRBV6-7	TGTGCCAGCAGAGTGATACCGGGCCAGCGGGCCTCTCAAACTCCAACACCCCTCCACTTT	CASRVIPGQRASQTPTPLHF
-	17	many	TRBJ2-2	TRBV5-1	TGCGCCAGCAGCCCCCTCGCAGGAGGCCGAGGAACCGGGGAGCTGTTTTTT	CASSPLAGGRGTGELFF
-	14	few	TRBJ2-7	TRBV7-9	TGTGCCAGCAGCCCGAGACTTCCCCCCTACGAGCAGTACTTC	CASSPRLPPYEQYF
-	17	many	TRBJ2-3	TRBV7-2	TGTGCCAGCAGCCCGCTTCCGGGAAGAGGTGGGACAGATACGCAGTATTTT	CASSPLPGRGGTDTQYF
TRBD2	15	few	TRBJ2-1	TRBV5-4	TGTGCCAGCAGCTCGACTAGCGGGAGGCACAATGAGCAGTTCTTC	CASSSTSGRHNEQFF
-	13	many	TRBJ1-1	TRBV11-1	TGTGCCAGCAGCTTAGGGGTTGCCACTGAAGCTTTCTTT	CASSLGVATEAFF
-	15	many	TRBJ2-1	TRBV24-1	TGTGCCACCAGTGATCCGCAGGGGTCCTACAATGAGCAGTTCTTC	CATSDPQGSYNEQFF
TRBD1	15	-	TRBJ1-1	TRBV5-1	TGCGCCAGCAGCTCCTTGACAGGGGGGAACACTGAAGCTTTCTTT	CASSSLTGGNTEAFF
TRBD1	12	few	TRBJ2-7	TRBV23-1	TGCGCCCCCCCCCACAGGGGACGGGAGCAGTACTTC	CAPPHRGREQYF
TRBD2	16	few	TRBJ2-1	TRBV20-1	TGCAGTGCTCCATCGGGACTAGCGGGAGTAGGGAATGAGCAGTTCTTC	CSAPSGLAGVGNEQFF
TRBD2	16	-	TRBJ2-3	TRBV27	TGTGCCAGCAGTCCCTGGACTAGCGGATACACAGATACGCAGTATTTT	CASSPWTSGYTDTQYF
TRBD2	14	-	TRBJ2-1	TRBV12-3/TRBV12-4	TGTGCCAGCAGTTTTAGCGGGAAGCACAATGAGCAGTTCTTC	CASSFSGKHNEQFF
-	16	few	TRBJ2-7	TRBV6-6	TGTGCCAGCAGTCTCCGGGGGGAGGGGGCGAGGATCGAGCAGTACTTC	CASSLRGEGARIEQYF
TRBD2	14	many	TRBJ2-2	TRBV7-2	TGTGCCAGCAGCTTTACTAGCGTTAACGGGGAGCTGTTTTTT	CASSFTSVNGELFF
-	13	many	TRBJ2-5	TRBV29-1	TGCAGCGTTGGAGAGTCGATAAGGGAGACCCAGTACTTC	CSVGESIRETQYF
-	14	-	TRBJ2-7	TRBV5-1	TGCGCCAGCAGCTTCTCCCAGGTCAACTACGAGCAGTACTTC	CASSFSQVNYEQYF
TRBD2	19	many	TRBJ2-2	TRBV7-6	TGTGCCAGCAGCTTAGTAGGACTAGCCCTCCGACGGCACACCGGGGAGCTGTTTTTT	CASSLVGLALRRHTGELFF
-	14	many	TRBJ1-1	TRBV6-1	TGTGCCAGCAGTGCGACAGCTGTTGGGACTGAAGCTTTCTTT	CASSATAVGTEAFF
TRBD2	14	many	TRBJ2-1	TRBV5-1	TGCGCCAGCAGCTTCGGACTAGCTAGCAATGAGCAGTTCTTC	CASSFGLASNEQFF
-	14	few	TRBJ2-1	TRBV27	TGTGCCAGCAGTTTATCGCACCTTTACAATGAGCAGTTCTTC	CASSLSHLYNEQFF
-	16	few	TRBJ1-1	TRBV7-9	TGTGCCAGCAGCCCGCTGCGCGCCCTGGGGAGCACTGAAGCTTTCTTT	CASSPLRALGSTEAFF
TRBD2	15	many	TRBJ2-1	TRBV7-2	TGTGCCAGCAGCTTAAGGGCGGGAGACGCTGGTGAGCAGTTCTTC	CASSLRAGDAGEQFF
TRBD2	18	few	TRBJ2-7	TRBV6-1	TGTGCCAGCACCTTCCTCCGGACTAGCGGGACCGTACCAGTCGAGCAGTACTTC	CASTFLRTSGTVPVEQYF
-	12	many	TRBJ1-1	TRBV5-1	TGCGCCAGCAGCTATTTGACCGGTGAAGCTTTCTTT	CASSYLTGEAFF
TRBD1	18	-	TRBJ2-2	TRBV5-1	TGCGCCAGCAGCTTTCCAGGACAGGAAGCCGTCGGCACCGGGGAGCTGTTTTTT	CASSFPGQEAVGTGELFF
-	15	-	TRBJ1-1	TRBV5-1	TGCGCCAGCAGCTTGTTACGGGGACGGAACACTGAAGCTTTCTTT	CASSLLRGRNTEAFF
-	13	many	TRBJ1-4	TRBV7-7	TGTGCCAGCAGCTTAGTGCCGGGGGAAAAACTGTTTTTT	CASSLVPGEKLFF
-	12	few	TRBJ1-1	TRBV3-1	TGTGCCAGCAGCCAAGATAGGAGGGAAGCTTTCTTT	CASSQDRREAFF
-	17	few	TRBJ2-6	TRBV4-2	TGTGCCAGCAGCCTTCAGGGTACAGCGGCCGGGGCCAACGTCCTGACTTTC	CASSLQGTAAGANVLTF